A selection of T cell receptor beta chains follows, all from one sample in a study of cytomegalovirus exposure and HLA in healthy donors. Sequencing used immunoSEQ multiplex PCR; TCRdb keeps in-frame clones, though not all of them. The sample consists of 150,000 to 200,000 clones, around nine tenths of them appearing once. The sample comprised PBMCs. These receptors all stem from a woman between 18 and 29 years old in good health and CMV-seronegative. Both conserved end residues are part of each CDR3. A D gene is named only where the DNA matches it firmly. The listing skips clone size in some rows; elsewhere it reads once, few, many or a size class.

TRBV5-5,.,.,TRBJ2-3,CASSTGGDTQYF,TGTGCCAGCAGCACTGGGGGGGATACGCAGTATTTT
TRBV21-1,.,.,TRBJ1-2,CASSNHRGTGGYTF,TGTGCCAGCAGCAACCACAGGGGGACGGGCGGCTACACCTTC
TRBV6-5,.,once,TRBJ1-5,CASSYGANQPQHF,TGTGCCAGCAGTTACGGGGCAAATCAGCCCCAGCATTTT
TRBV4-1,TRBD1,.,TRBJ1-2,CASSPIQGNRTGYGYTF,TGCGCCAGCAGCCCCATACAGGGGAATCGGACAGGCTATGGCTACACCTTC
TRBV2,TRBD1,few,TRBJ2-1,CASSATGGSYNEQFF,TGTGCCAGCAGTGCGACAGGGGGCTCCTACAATGAGCAGTTCTTC
TRBV5-1,.,.,TRBJ1-1,CASSLNLRAPAPGRAFF,TGCGCCAGCAGCTTAAATTTGAGGGCGCCGGCCCCCGGGAGAGCTTTCTTT
TRBV11-3,.,.,TRBJ2-3,CASSTWTGDTQYF,TGTGCCAGCAGCACCTGGACTGGCGATACGCAGTATTTT
TRBV5-1,.,.,TRBJ1-2,CASTVDRDYGYTF,TGCGCCAGCACGGTTGACAGAGACTATGGCTACACCTTC
TRBV6-5,.,.,TRBJ1-1,CASSYRGVEAFF,TGTGCCAGCAGTTACAGGGGCGTTGAAGCTTTCTTT
TRBV7-6,.,.,TRBJ1-3,CASSLQDDGNTIYF,TGTGCCAGCAGCTTACAGGATGACGGAAACACCATATATTTT
TRBV6-5,.,few,TRBJ1-1,CASSYVQNTEAFF,TGTGCCAGCAGTTACGTTCAGAACACTGAAGCTTTCTTT
TRBV6-5,.,.,TRBJ1-3,CAAGRGHSGNTIYF,TGTGCCGCTGGAAGAGGCCACTCTGGAAACACCATATATTTT
TRBV29-1,.,.,TRBJ2-2,CSVAPGATGELFF,TGCAGCGTTGCCCCAGGGGCAACCGGGGAGCTGTTTTTT
TRBV28,.,.,TRBJ1-2,CASSPRGQFLSESYGYTF,TGTGCCAGCAGTCCCCGCGGACAGTTTTTATCGGAGAGCTATGGCTACACCTTC
TRBV6-4,TRBD1,once,TRBJ1-1,CASSDRDRGSAFF,TGTGCCAGCAGTGACCGGGACAGGGGGTCAGCTTTCTTT
TRBV5-6,.,.,TRBJ2-1,CASSFGSGRQFF,TGTGCCAGCAGTTTTGGTTCGGGGAGGCAGTTCTTC
TRBV7-2,.,.,TRBJ1-1,CASSLSRGGNTEAFF,TGTGCCAGCAGCTTATCCCGGGGGGGGAACACTGAAGCTTTCTTT
TRBV27,.,few,TRBJ2-6,CASSSPGSGANVLTF,TGTGCCAGCAGTTCGCCGGGGTCCGGGGCCAACGTCCTGACTTTC
TRBV30,TRBD1,few,TRBJ1-4,CAWSSGTGDEKLFF,TGTGCCTGGAGCTCCGGGACAGGGGACGAAAAACTGTTTTTT
TRBV19,.,.,TRBJ1-6,CASSIRDEGGSPLHF,TGTGCCAGTAGTATCCGAGACGAGGGAGGGTCACCCCTCCACTTT
TRBV2,.,.,TRBJ1-6,CASSERGSYNSPLHF,TGTGCCAGCAGTGAGAGAGGGTCGTATAATTCACCCCTCCACTTT
TRBV5-1,.,once,TRBJ2-5,CASSLAAQATQETQYF,TGCGCCAGCAGCTTGGCCGCGCAGGCTACACAAGAGACCCAGTACTTC
TRBV6-1,TRBD1,.,TRBJ2-5,CASSRDRDSWETQYF,TGTGCCAGCAGCCGGGACAGGGACTCATGGGAGACCCAGTACTTC
TRBV29-1,TRBD1,once,TRBJ1-2,CSVVGQAPRVGYTF,TGCAGCGTTGTGGGACAGGCTCCGCGGGTTGGCTACACCTTC